Below, one T cell receptor (beta chain) is given with its context. This sample was taken from a study of response to subunit inactivated influenza vaccine. The trim removed 7 bases at V and 4 bases at J, leaving 6 bases unmatched. Germline assignment: CDR1 KGHDR and CDR2 SFDVKD. The CDR3 runs 15 residues. TCRdb independently ran MiXCR on the RT-PCR reads; one entry per CDR3 protein. The sample consists of around 250,000 distinct CDR3 sequences, 12% of them appearing once. The genes are TRBV24-1 and TRBJ2-1, with TRBD2 matching over 10 bases. Sequencing used non-naive T cells sorted from PBMCs, obtained roughly 15 days before vaccination. This TCR came from a man in his fifties who received an inactivated influenza vaccine. CDR3 protein: CATRASGGGYNEQFF. For the CDR3, the DNA is TGTGCCACCAGGGCGAGCGGGGGGGGATACAATGAGCAGTTCTTC.